A single sample is the source of the 29 T cell receptor beta chains below, sequenced in a study of identical twins. TCRdb re-called the 5' RACE reads through MiXCR, storing one row per CDR3 protein. The sample includes 1.5 million to 2 million distinct CDR3 sequences, about 31% of them seen just once. Sample: cord blood. The receptors were gathered from a newborn girl in good health.

A word on this clonotype: A much larger clone is a single base away; this may be a read error. The V and J genes are TRBV28 and TRBJ2-5, with TRBD1 matching over 9 bases. The J call may be faulty, since TRBJ2-1 better matches the DNA end. CDR3 length: 16 residues. Germline assignment: CDR1 MDHEN and CDR2 SYDVKM. CDR3 nucleotides: TGTGCCAGCAGCCCTGAGGGACAGGGAGATCAAGAGACCCAGTTCTTC. Translation: CASSPEGQGDQETQFF.

At least ten counts were recorded for this clonotype. V usage is TRBV12-3 or TRBV12-4 and J usage is TRBJ2-3; D remains ambiguous. Trimming removed 2 bases at V and 0 bases at J, with 12 bases between. The CDR3 has 16 residues. Here the CDR3 reads CASSLSGLSSTDTQYF. As DNA, the CDR3 is TGTGCCAGCAGTTTATCGGGTCTCTCTAGCACAGATACGCAGTATTTT.

In this sample, this clonotype turned up a few times. The chain is built from TRBV6-5 and TRBJ1-3; maybe TRBD1 (5 bases). Germline CDR1 is MNHEY and CDR2 is SVGAGI. Deletions cut 8 bases from V and 0 bases from J, with 11 bases between. The CDR3 covers 14 residues. The CDR3 is CASAQGPSGNTIYF. CDR3 coding DNA: TGTGCCAGCGCGCAGGGACCCTCTGGAAACACCATATATTTT.

This clonotype was observed a few times. The rearrangement uses TRBV6-5 and TRBJ2-7; 12 positions match TRBD2. The CDR3 contains 17 residues. CDR1 MNHEY and CDR2 SVGAGI come from the germline V gene. Trimming removed 2 bases from V and 0 bases from J; junction bases left unmatched: 5. CDR3 bases: TGTGCCAGCAGTTACGATACTAGCGGGAGGTTCTCCTACGAGCAGTACTTC. Protein: CASSYDTSGRFSYEQYF.

This chain joins TRBV27 and TRBJ2-5; 9 bases line up with TRBD2. The DNA end is more similar to TRBJ2-7, so the J call may be wrong. CDR1 and CDR2 from the germline V gene are MNHEY and SMNVEV (reference sequence). The CDR3 is 15 amino acids. DNA for the CDR3: TGTGCCAGCAGTTTCGATAGCGGGAGCACCTACGAGCAGTACTTC. Translating it yields CASSFDSGSTYEQYF.

This chain links TRBV12-3 or TRBV12-4 with TRBJ1-3; no clear D. Deletions cut 2 bases from V and 6 bases from J, with 5 bases between. CDR3 size: 12 residues. This CDR3 is CASSLSANTIYF. For the CDR3, the DNA is TGTGCCAGCAGTTTAAGTGCAAACACCATATATTTT.

This clonotype appeared a few times. The chain combines TRBV9 with TRBJ2-3; tentatively, D is TRBD1 or TRBD2 (5 bases each). The CDR3 runs 16 residues. Trimming removed 0 bases at V and 1 base at J, with 12 bases between. Germline-derived CDR1 and CDR2 are SGDLS and YYNGEE. This chain's CDR3 is CASSVAGTLRTDTQYF. The CDR3 DNA reads as TGTGCCAGCAGCGTAGCTGGGACCCTACGCACAGATACGCAGTATTTT.

The rearrangement joins TRBV20-1 to TRBJ1-6; no reliable D call. This CDR3 spans 16 amino acids. V lost 0 bases to trimming and J lost 7 bases, with 16 bases between them. The germline CDR1 and CDR2 sequences are DFQATT and SNEGSKA (reference sequence). The CDR3 coding sequence is TGCAGTGCTAGAGATGGTAGGGAGAGTCCCAATTCACCCCTCCACTTT. Its protein product is CSARDGRESPNSPLHF.

This chain joins TRBV28 and TRBJ2-5; 7 bases are shared with TRBD2. CDR3 length: 13 residues. With 2 bases clipped from V and 11 bases from J, the junction kept 8 bases outside the gene matches. CDR1 is MDHEN and CDR2 is SYDVKM in the germline V gene. The CDR3, as DNA: TGTGCCAGCAGTTTAGTGCTGGGGGGGGAGCAGTACTTC. Amino acids: CASSLVLGGEQYF.

The rearrangement joins TRBV4-1 to TRBJ2-3; D is unresolved. V gave up 3 bases and J gave up 1 base, with 8 bases separating them. Germline V lookup: CDR1 MGHRA, CDR2 YSYEKL. The CDR3 covers 14 residues. CDR3 nucleotides: TGCGCCAGCAGCCACCAGTATGGCACAGATACGCAGTATTTT. Protein sequence: CASSHQYGTDTQYF.

The chain links TRBV12-3 or TRBV12-4 to TRBJ1-1, with 9 bases aligning to TRBD1. The CDR3 is 15 residues long. With V trimmed by 2 bases and J by 6 bases, 7 bases remained unmatched. Written as DNA, the CDR3 is TGTGCCAGCAGTTTAAGCGGGACAGGGATGGCTGAAGCTTTCTTT. Translation gives CASSLSGTGMAEAFF.

The J gene is TRBJ2-2, the V gene TRBV29-1, with 9 bases identical to TRBD2. This CDR3 spans 15 amino acids. The ends lost 5 bases at V and 0 bases at J; junction bases unmatched: 4. From germline, CDR1 is SQVTM and CDR2 ANQGSEA. CDR3 loop: CSVKTSGANTGELFF. DNA for the CDR3: TGCAGCGTTAAGACTAGCGGAGCGAACACCGGGGAGCTGTTTTTT.

This clonotype was seen repeatedly, ten times or more. This rearrangement joins TRBV11-2 to TRBJ1-2; D is uncertain. Per the germline V gene, CDR1 is SGHAT and CDR2 is FQNNGV. Trimming shortened V by 1 base and J by 0 bases, and 6 bases separated the two germline ends. This CDR3 is 14 amino acids long. In DNA, the CDR3 is TGTGCCAGCAGCTTAGCCTTGACTAACTATGGCTACACCTTC. This encodes CASSLALTNYGYTF.

The chain couples TRBV10-3 to TRBJ2-1; 9 bases agree with TRBD2. Germline assignment: CDR1 ENHRY and CDR2 SYGVKD. The ends lost 2 bases at V and 7 bases at J; junction bases unmatched: 12. The CDR3 is 17 amino acids. The CDR3 loop reads CAISETWGLAGRNEQFF. The CDR3 DNA is TGTGCCATCAGTGAGACGTGGGGGCTAGCGGGGCGGAATGAGCAGTTCTTC.

DNA for the CDR3: TGCGCCAGCAGGACCTCAGAGACCCAGTACTTC. Its translation is CASRTSETQYF. The chain carries TRBV5-1 and TRBJ2-5; D is undetermined. This CDR3 is 11 amino acids long. The V and J ends lost 5 bases and 4 bases respectively, with 6 bases between them. Germline V gives CDR1 SGHRS, CDR2 YFSETQ.

This clonotype was counted between two and nine times. J is TRBJ2-1 and V is TRBV4-2, with D possibly being TRBD2 (6 bases). The germline V gene encodes CDR1 LGHNA and CDR2 YNFKEQ. Deletions cut 1 base from V and 9 bases from J, with 7 bases between. The CDR3 is 12 amino acids. The CDR3 DNA is TGTGCCAGCAGCCAAGTGCGGGGTGAGCAGTTCTTC. Amino acid sequence: CASSQVRGEQFF.

In this sample, this clonotype turned up a few times. The chain recombines TRBV14 with TRBJ2-1, with D possibly matching TRBD2 (6 bases). CDR3 length: 15 amino acids. The V end was cut by 2 bases, the J end by 4 bases, with 12 bases between. The germline V gene has CDR1 SGHDN and CDR2 FVKESK. The CDR3 spells CASSQQAGLYNEQFF. The DNA of the CDR3 is TGTGCCAGCAGCCAACAGGCGGGACTTTACAATGAGCAGTTCTTC. The entire variable domain, with the rest obtained from reference TRBV14 and TRBJ2-1, is as follows: EAGVTQFPSHSVIEKGQTVTLRCDPISGHDNLYWYRRVMGKEIKFLLHFVKESKQDESGMPNNRFLAERTGGTYSTLKVQPAELEDSGVYFCASSQQAGLYNEQFFGPGTRLTVL.

This clonotype was detected a few times. The V and J genes are TRBV28 and TRBJ1-1; D is perhaps TRBD1 (5 bases). V was cut by 9 bases and J by 4 bases, with 12 bases left in between. CDR3 length: 12 amino acids. Germline V gene lookup returns CDR1 MDHEN and CDR2 SYDVKM. The CDR3, as DNA: TGTGCCAGTAGTATAGGGGTCACTGAAGCTTTCTTT. The encoded protein is CASSIGVTEAFF.

The V call is TRBV20-1, the J call TRBJ2-7; 10 positions match TRBD2. CDR1 and CDR2 (germline): DFQATT, SNEGSKA (reference sequence). Trimming cost V 3 bases and J 6 bases; bases outside gene matches: 8. This CDR3 has 14 residues. DNA of the CDR3: TGCAGTGCTAGTTATCCTAGCGGGAGATCCGAGCAGTACTTC. This sequence encodes CSASYPSGRSEQYF.

This clonotype was seen more than once but under ten times. This chain uses TRBV12-3 or TRBV12-4 with TRBJ1-6; possible D gene TRBD1, 6 bases. Trimming removed 5 bases at V and 3 bases at J, with 14 bases between. This CDR3 spans 16 amino acids. In DNA, the CDR3 is TGTGCCAGCAGTAAGGACAGAGTCCTCTATAATTCACCCCTCCACTTT. Amino acid sequence: CASSKDRVLYNSPLHF.

The rearrangement joins TRBV7-8 to TRBJ2-3; weak D call: TRBD2 (6 bases). The CDR3 sequence is 15 residues long. Germline V gene sequence: CDR1 SGHVS, CDR2 FQNEAQ. V was shortened by 1 base and J by 2 bases, with 10 bases between the two germline ends. The CDR3 bases are TGTGCCAGCAGCTTAGACTGGGGGGACACAGATACGCAGTATTTT. This translates into CASSLDWGDTDTQYF.

This CDR3 is CASSSSGRRYNEQFF. CDR3 coding DNA: TGTGCCAGCAGCTCTAGCGGGAGGAGGTACAATGAGCAGTTCTTC. J is TRBJ2-1 and V is TRBV7-6; the match to TRBD2 covers 11 bases. The germline V gene has CDR1 SGHVS and CDR2 FNYEAQ. V gave up 4 bases and J gave up 4 bases; unmatched junction bases: 3. CDR3 size: 15 residues.

V gene TRBV29-1 combines with J gene TRBJ1-2; 8 bases line up with TRBD1. The CDR3 runs to 12 residues. Per the germline V gene, CDR1 is SQVTM and CDR2 is ANQGSEA. The V and J ends lost 4 bases and 9 bases, in that order; junction bases with no gene match: 7. The CDR3 protein is CSVVGQGASYTF. The CDR3 nucleotides read TGCAGCGTTGTCGGCCAGGGGGCAAGCTACACCTTC.

The rearrangement links TRBV12-3 or TRBV12-4 to TRBJ2-7; the D is unclear. V lost 11 bases to trimming and J lost 7 bases, with 18 bases between them. This CDR3 has 12 residues. This chain's CDR3 is CAVYPLRNEQYF. The CDR3 DNA is TGTGCCGTGTACCCCTTAAGAAATGAGCAGTACTTC.

This clonotype was detected only a few times. V usage is TRBV5-6 and J usage is TRBJ2-2; perhaps TRBD1 as D (6 bases). V lost 0 bases to trimming and J lost 3 bases, with 12 bases between them. Germline values: CDR1 SGHDT, CDR2 YYEEEE. This CDR3 has 16 amino acids. The CDR3 DNA reads TGTGCCAGCAGCTTGGCTACGTCAGGGGACACCGGGGAGCTGTTTTTT. This gives the protein CASSLATSGDTGELFF.

Concerning this clonotype itself: At one of its ends the junction is not consistent with the germline gene, which may arise from a read error. The V gene is TRBV29-1, the J gene TRBJ2-1, with D maybe TRBD1 (5 bases). In germline, CDR1 is SQVTM, CDR2 ANQGSEA. This CDR3 has 16 amino acids. This CDR3 is CSAEQVGHASYNEQFF. As DNA, the CDR3 is TGCAGCGCTGAACAGGTAGGACACGCCAGCTACAATGAGCAGTTCTTC.

The chain recombines TRBV20-1 with TRBJ1-1; weak D call: TRBD1 (6 bases). Per the germline V gene, CDR1 is DFQATT and CDR2 is SNEGSKA (reference sequence). The CDR3 spans 15 residues. V shed 3 bases and J shed 5 bases, with 19 bases lying between them. Here the CDR3 reads CSARDWGGATTEAFF. CDR3 DNA: TGCAGTGCTAGGGATTGGGGGGGGGCTACGACTGAAGCTTTCTTT.

CDR3 in amino acids: CASSYSGRAVNEQFF. The CDR3 DNA follows: TGTGCCAGCAGTTACTCGGGGAGGGCCGTCAATGAGCAGTTCTTC. The gene calls are TRBV6-2 or TRBV6-3 and TRBJ2-1; 7 positions match TRBD2. V was pared by 0 bases and J by 6 bases, with 5 bases of the junction left unmatched. This CDR3 comprises 15 residues. The V gene's germline CDR1 is MNHEY and CDR2 SVGEGT.

This clonotype was detected only a few times. This rearrangement joins TRBV12-3 or TRBV12-4 to TRBJ1-2, with D possibly matching TRBD1 (5 bases). Trimming removed 7 bases from V and 4 bases from J, with 16 bases in between. The CDR3 has 14 amino acids. Written as DNA, the CDR3 is TGTGCCAGCACATCGTGGGCAGGGACCTATGGCTACACCTTC. Protein: CASTSWAGTYGYTF.